The rows below give T cell receptor beta chains drawn from one sample of a study of cytomegalovirus exposure and HLA in healthy donors. TCRdb keeps only in-frame clones here, not all; method: immunoSEQ multiplex PCR. The sample has approximately 190,000 clones; around 82% are singletons. Sample: PBMCs. These receptors were taken from a woman aged 25 to 39 in good health and CMV-seropositive. The conserved cysteine and the conserved F or W are not part of the CDR3 here. Fields, in order: J gene, CDR3 length, V gene, CDR3 protein.

J gene: TRBJ2-1; CDR3 length: 14; V gene: TRBV7-3; CDR3 protein: ASSSSGLADYNEQF
J gene: TRBJ1-5; CDR3 length: 13; V gene: TRBV15; CDR3 protein: ATSLGQGQNQPQH
J gene: TRBJ2-7; CDR3 length: 13; V gene: TRBV13; CDR3 protein: ASSLGPGRSYEQY
J gene: TRBJ1-2; CDR3 length: 12; V gene: TRBV6-6; CDR3 protein: ASSYLGSNYGYT
J gene: TRBJ1-1; CDR3 length: 13; V gene: TRBV7-9; CDR3 protein: ASSTGQGGDTEAF
J gene: TRBJ2-1; CDR3 length: 16; V gene: TRBV7-3; CDR3 protein: ASSLSGPTSGGVDEQF
J gene: TRBJ1-1; CDR3 length: 13; V gene: TRBV6-1; CDR3 protein: ASSESPGVNTEAF
J gene: TRBJ1-5; CDR3 length: 12; V gene: TRBV27; CDR3 protein: ASSPNHSNQPQH
J gene: TRBJ1-3; CDR3 length: 14; V gene: TRBV7-8; CDR3 protein: ASSSYREGRGNTIY
J gene: TRBJ2-7; CDR3 length: 11; V gene: TRBV2; CDR3 protein: ASSSDRGLRQY
J gene: TRBJ2-1; CDR3 length: 9; V gene: TRBV10-3; CDR3 protein: AIGRGNEQF
J gene: TRBJ2-1; CDR3 length: 13; V gene: TRBV5-8; CDR3 protein: ASSLRSPLRNEQF
J gene: TRBJ1-4; CDR3 length: 13; V gene: TRBV11-3; CDR3 protein: ASSLDPSTNEKLF
J gene: TRBJ2-3; CDR3 length: 13; V gene: TRBV28; CDR3 protein: ASSDGTSDADTQY
J gene: TRBJ2-5; CDR3 length: 12; V gene: TRBV2; CDR3 protein: ASPTDRNQETQY
J gene: TRBJ2-7; CDR3 length: 11; V gene: TRBV4-2; CDR3 protein: ASSQVGGDEQY